This T cell receptor (beta chain) is from a study of blood T cell repertoires in COVID-19. Original processing methods: Quantification of nucleated cells was approximated via reference gene primer amplification. The repertoire was sequenced with immunoSEQ multiplex PCR; TCRdb's copy has only in-frame clones and lacks some. V and J calls and clone size come straight from that table; D and trimming were deduced from the DNA. The sample has about 300,000 clones; about nine tenths are singletons. The CDR3 consists of 13 residues. CDR1 is SNHLY and CDR2 is FYNNEI in the germline V gene. Trimming took off 4 bases at V and 7 bases at J, with 12 bases between the two ends. Participants were aged about 18 to 100 years, lived in roughly 25 US areas, and enrolled virtually.

What was sequenced was PBMCs or T cells enriched from blood (not recorded which). The chain uses TRBV2 and TRBJ2-3, with a possible D match to TRBD2 (7 bases). This sequence originates from a man aged 30 to 39 who had recovered from COVID-19. The CDR3 DNA sequence: TGTGCCAGCAGTGGCGTGGGGGGGCATACGCAGTATTTT. Translated: CASSGVGGHTQYF.